The subject of this entry is one TCR beta chain. The sample belongs to a study of blood T cell repertoires in COVID-19. Overall study context: PBMCs, B-cell-depleted T cells, or T cells were the source of the cDNA or gDNA that made up the material.

In the authors' workflow: How many nucleated cells were present was estimated from reference gene primer amplification. Using immunoSEQ multiplex PCR, the repertoire was profiled, and TCRdb retains in-frame clones only, with some absent. V and J calls and clone size are as listed in that table; D and trimming were resolved from the DNA. The data show tens of thousands of clones, with roughly 89% seen just once and 25% to 35% held by the top ten. Trimming took 10 bases from V and 8 from J, leaving 9 bases between them. Germline V CDR1 and CDR2: MNHEY, SMNVEV (reference sequence). The CDR3 extends over 11 amino acids.

The receptor was isolated from a man aged 45-65 years with active or convalescent COVID-19. Sequencing used peripheral blood. V gene TRBV27 combines with J gene TRBJ1-6, with no clear D. The CDR3 DNA is TGTGCCACCCCTCCTCATTCACCCCTCCACTTT. Protein sequence: CATPPHSPLHF.